Listed here are 5 T cell receptor beta chains from one sample, sequenced in a study of radiation and T cells in renal cell carcinoma. As for time point: blood 4 weeks post-SBRT, at nephrectomy. Treatment described: 15 Gy SBRT to primary tumor, nephrectomy 4 weeks later. Profiling relied on immunoSEQ multiplex PCR, and the TCRdb table lists in-frame clones only, not all of them. The sample contains approximately 150,000 clones, 75% to 90% of which appear only once. The sample consisted of blood, taken from a patient whose treatment included radiotherapy and nephrectomy. The receptors were sampled from a woman between 45 and 60 years old with renal cell carcinoma.

This clone appeared once. This chain links TRBV5-5 with TRBJ1-2; D is perhaps TRBD1 (5 bases). CDR3 length equals 15 residues. Trimming shortened V by 1 base and J by 2 bases, and 12 bases separated the two germline ends. CDR1 is SGHKS and CDR2 is YYEKEE in the germline V gene (reference sequence). The CDR3 nucleotides are TGTGCCAGCAGCTTGTATCCAGGGATGAACTATGGCTACACCTTC. This encodes CASSLYPGMNYGYTF.

The rearrangement uses TRBV7-2 and TRBJ2-3, with TRBD1 matching 8 bases. V gave up 5 bases and J gave up 3 bases; unmatched junction bases: 13. Per the germline V gene, CDR1 is SGHTA and CDR2 is FQGNSA. This CDR3 is built from 17 residues. The CDR3 protein is CASSGYRGELKTDTQYF. CDR3 nucleotides: TGTGCCAGCAGCGGGTACAGGGGGGAGTTGAAAACAGATACGCAGTATTTT. The full variable domain, in which reference TRBV7-2 and TRBJ2-3 provide the parts outside the CDR3, is GAGVSQSPSNKVTEKGKDVELRCDPISGHTALYWYRQSLGQGLEFLIYFQGNSAPDKSGLPSDRFSAERTGGSVSTLTIQRTQQEDSAVYLCASSGYRGELKTDTQYFGPGTRLTVL.

This clone was counted once. The chain employs TRBV7-9 and TRBJ2-3; D uncertain. The CDR3 consists of 16 residues. V was cut by 0 bases and J by 1 base, with 11 bases left in between. The V gene's germline CDR1 is SEHNR and CDR2 FQNEAQ (reference sequence). DNA for the CDR3: TGTGCCAGCAGCTTAGCGAGGCTAGGAGGCACAGATACGCAGTATTTT. Amino acid sequence: CASSLARLGGTDTQYF.

This clone appeared once. The chain links TRBV5-5 to TRBJ2-3; 8 nucleotides match TRBD2. Germline CDR1 SGHKS, CDR2 YYEKEE (reference sequence). The CDR3 length is 18 residues. The J segment lost 2 bases and the V segment lost 3 bases, leaving 14 bases of the junction unmatched. This CDR3 is CASSSLPGGPDNTDTQYF. CDR3 nucleotides: TGTGCCAGCAGCTCGTTACCGGGGGGGCCTGATAACACAGATACGCAGTATTTT.

CDR3 region: CASSDSAGSYNEQFF. In nucleotides, the CDR3 is TGTGCCAGCAGTGACTCGGCAGGGTCATACAATGAGCAGTTCTTC. The chain links TRBV6-4 to TRBJ2-1, with a tentative D call TRBD1 (5 bases). The CDR3 extends over 15 amino acids. The V end was cut by 0 bases, the J end by 4 bases, with 10 bases between. Germline loops: CDR1 MRHNA, CDR2 SNTAGT.